The clone carrying this T cell receptor (beta chain) appeared a few times. Its specificity is unknown. These data belong to a study of human T cells and chemical hapten exposure. In the study overall: Subjects had 2% DPC placed on around 2 cm by around 2 cm of upper inner arm skin for sensitization.

Noted time point: patch test 3, about 24 weeks after DPC sensitization. Sample treatment: therapeutic diphenylcyclopropenone sensitization with weekly scalp DPC. Using its own MiXCR run on the RACE reads, TCRdb lists one record per CDR3 protein. The data contain about 190,000 distinct CDR3 sequences, about 22% of them singletons. Trimming removed 0 bases at V and 2 bases at J, with 11 bases between. In germline, CDR1 is LGHNA, CDR2 YSLEER. The CDR3 sequence is 16 residues long. Study-wide findings and caveats: Expanded TCRs created a significantly greater count of big CDR3 similarity clusters than controls did. After DPC sensitization, TCRs above 1 in 1000 frequency showed no change.

The origin of this receptor is a woman aged 35 to 49 with alopecia areata. Some clones in this sample may be carry-over from other donors' samples. This specimen consisted of whole blood, obtained in connection with sensitization to the hapten diphenylcyclopropenone (DPC). The J gene is TRBJ2-1, the V gene TRBV4-3; no definite D call. For the CDR3, the DNA is TGCGCCAGCAGCCAAGAATTGGTCGCGCCCTACAATGAGCAGTTCTTC. Its translation is CASSQELVAPYNEQFF.